One TCR beta chain is described in this entry. Per the authors' pipeline: Reference gene primer amplification gave nucleated cell count estimates. TCRdb's table, derived via immunoSEQ multiplex PCR, lists solely in-frame clones and lacks some. From that table come the V and J calls and clone size; the DNA was used to work out D and trimming. The profile shows a few hundred thousand clones, around 90% of them singletons. CDR1 GTSNPN and CDR2 SVGIG come from the germline V gene (reference sequence). The CDR3 sequence is 13 residues long. The germline V and J ends were trimmed by 0 bases and 3 bases, with 8 bases remaining between them. The source of the sample is a study of blood T cell repertoires in COVID-19. On the study more broadly: Acute-phase and convalescent COVID-19 samples originated in the United States, Italy and Spain. The analysed material was cDNA or gDNA that came from T cells, B-cell-depleted T cells, or PBMCs.

The material sequenced was peripheral blood. The chain has TRBV30 and TRBJ1-2; D is possibly TRBD1 (6 bases). The clonotype was recovered from a man between 40 and 49 years old with acute or convalescent COVID-19. CDR3 residues: CAWSVQGDYGYTF. The CDR3 DNA reads TGTGCCTGGAGTGTACAGGGTGACTATGGCTACACCTTC.